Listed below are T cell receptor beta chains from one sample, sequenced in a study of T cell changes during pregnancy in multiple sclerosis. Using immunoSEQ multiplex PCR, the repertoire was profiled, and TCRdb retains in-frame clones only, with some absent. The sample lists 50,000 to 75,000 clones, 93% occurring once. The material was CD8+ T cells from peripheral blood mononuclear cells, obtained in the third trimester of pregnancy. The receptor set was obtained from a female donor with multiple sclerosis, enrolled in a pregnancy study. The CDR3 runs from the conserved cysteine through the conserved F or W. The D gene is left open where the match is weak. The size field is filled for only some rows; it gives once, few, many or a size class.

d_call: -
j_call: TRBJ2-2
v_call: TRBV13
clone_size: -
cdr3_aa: CASSLGAAPGELFF
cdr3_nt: TGTGCCAGCAGCCTAGGGGCGGCCCCCGGGGAGCTGTTTTTT

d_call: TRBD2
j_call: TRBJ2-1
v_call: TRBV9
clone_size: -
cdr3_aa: CASSVHSLAGGIEEQFF
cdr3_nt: TGTGCCAGCAGCGTCCATTCTCTAGCGGGAGGGATCGAAGAGCAGTTCTTC

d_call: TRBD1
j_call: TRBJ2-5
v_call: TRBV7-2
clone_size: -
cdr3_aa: CASSRTGGVQETQYF
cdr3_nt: TGTGCCAGCAGCCGGACAGGGGGTGTCCAAGAGACCCAGTACTTC

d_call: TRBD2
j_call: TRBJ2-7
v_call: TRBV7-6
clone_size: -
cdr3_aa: CASSKSLAGGHEQYF
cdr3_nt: TGTGCCAGCAGCAAGTCACTAGCGGGAGGCCACGAGCAGTACTTC

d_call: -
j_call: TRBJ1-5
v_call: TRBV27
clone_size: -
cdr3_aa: CASSPRGGRNQPQHF
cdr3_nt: TGTGCCAGCAGCCCGCGGGGGGGGCGCAATCAGCCCCAGCATTTT

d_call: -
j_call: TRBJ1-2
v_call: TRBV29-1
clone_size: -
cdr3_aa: CSVDPEAGYGYTF
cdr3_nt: TGCAGCGTTGATCCAGAGGCAGGGTATGGCTACACCTTC

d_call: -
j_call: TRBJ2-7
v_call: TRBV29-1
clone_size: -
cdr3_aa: CSVGATDYEQYF
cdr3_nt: TGCAGCGTTGGGGCGACAGATTACGAGCAGTACTTC

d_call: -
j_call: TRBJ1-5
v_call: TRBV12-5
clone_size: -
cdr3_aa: CASGQGNQPQHF
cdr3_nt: TGTGCTAGTGGGCAGGGAAATCAGCCCCAGCATTTT

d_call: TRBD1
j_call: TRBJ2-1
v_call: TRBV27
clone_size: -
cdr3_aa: CASRPQTGAGEQFF
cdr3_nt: TGTGCCAGCAGACCACAGACAGGGGCGGGTGAGCAGTTCTTC

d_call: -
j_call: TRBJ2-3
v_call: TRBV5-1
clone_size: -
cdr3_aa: CASSLDRRQVRGTDTQYF
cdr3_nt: TGCGCCAGCAGCTTGGATCGAAGACAGGTGCGGGGCACAGATACGCAGTATTTT

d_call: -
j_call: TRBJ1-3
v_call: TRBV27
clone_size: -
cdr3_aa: CASSSLTANPGNTIYF
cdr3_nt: TGTGCCAGCAGTTCTCTGACAGCGAACCCTGGAAACACCATATATTTT

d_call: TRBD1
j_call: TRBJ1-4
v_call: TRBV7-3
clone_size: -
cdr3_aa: CASSPRQGTSEKLFF
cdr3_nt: TGTGCCAGCAGCCCAAGACAGGGAACAAGCGAAAAACTGTTTTTT

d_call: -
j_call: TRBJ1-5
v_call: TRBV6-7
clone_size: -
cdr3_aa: CASRPNQPQHF
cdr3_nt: TGTGCCAGCCGTCCCAATCAGCCCCAGCATTTT

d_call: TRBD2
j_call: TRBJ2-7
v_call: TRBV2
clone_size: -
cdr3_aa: CASSELAGGNYEQYF
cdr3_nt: TGTGCCAGCAGCGAACTAGCGGGAGGGAATTACGAGCAGTACTTC

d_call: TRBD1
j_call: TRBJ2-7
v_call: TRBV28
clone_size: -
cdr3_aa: CASSFTGTGLYEQYF
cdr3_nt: TGTGCCAGCAGTTTTACCGGGACAGGGCTCTACGAGCAGTACTTC

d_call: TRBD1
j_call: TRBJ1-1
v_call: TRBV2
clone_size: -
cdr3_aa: CASRWDSNTEAFF
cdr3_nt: TGTGCCAGCAGGTGGGACAGCAACACTGAAGCTTTCTTT

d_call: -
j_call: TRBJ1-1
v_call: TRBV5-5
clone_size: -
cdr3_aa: CASSFDPKPRRTEAFF
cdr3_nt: TGTGCCAGCAGCTTCGACCCAAAACCCCGGAGGACTGAAGCTTTCTTT

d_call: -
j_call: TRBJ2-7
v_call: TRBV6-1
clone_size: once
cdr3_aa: CASSDLGRDEQYF
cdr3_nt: TGTGCCAGCAGTGACTTGGGCAGGGACGAGCAGTACTTC

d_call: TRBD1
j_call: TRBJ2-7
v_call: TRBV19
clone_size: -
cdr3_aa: CASSIDRGYGSYEQYF
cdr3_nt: TGTGCCAGTAGTATTGACAGGGGTTATGGGAGCTACGAGCAGTACTTC

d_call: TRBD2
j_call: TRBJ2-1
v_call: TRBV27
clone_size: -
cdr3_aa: CASRSSGRASYNEQFF
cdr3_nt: TGTGCCAGCAGATCAAGCGGGAGGGCCTCGTACAATGAGCAGTTCTTC

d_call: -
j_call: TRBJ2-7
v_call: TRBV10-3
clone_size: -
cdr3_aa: CAISGTGNSYEQYF
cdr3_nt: TGTGCCATCAGTGGTACGGGAAACTCCTACGAGCAGTACTTC

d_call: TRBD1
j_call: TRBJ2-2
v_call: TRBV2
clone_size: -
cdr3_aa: CASSLIQGASGELFF
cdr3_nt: TGTGCCAGCAGTCTTATCCAGGGGGCTAGCGGGGAGCTGTTTTTT

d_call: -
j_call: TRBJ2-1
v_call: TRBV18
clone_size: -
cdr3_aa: CASSPSGSYNEQFF
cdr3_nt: TGTGCCAGCTCACCGAGCGGTTCCTACAATGAGCAGTTCTTC

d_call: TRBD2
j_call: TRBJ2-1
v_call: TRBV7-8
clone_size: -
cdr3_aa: CASSLAASGSPEQFF
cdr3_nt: TGTGCCAGCAGCTTAGCTGCTAGCGGGAGTCCTGAGCAGTTCTTC

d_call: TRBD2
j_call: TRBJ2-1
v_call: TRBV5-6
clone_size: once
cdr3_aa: CASSWTSGNDEQFF
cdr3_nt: TGTGCCAGCAGCTGGACTAGCGGGAACGATGAGCAGTTCTTC

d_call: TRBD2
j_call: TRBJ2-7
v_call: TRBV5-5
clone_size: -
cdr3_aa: CASSFVTPPAGESYEQYF
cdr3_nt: TGTGCCAGCAGCTTCGTGACCCCTCCAGCGGGAGAGTCCTACGAGCAGTACTTC

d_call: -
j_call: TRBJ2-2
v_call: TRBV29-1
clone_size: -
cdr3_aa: CSVEGWRGTGELFF
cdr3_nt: TGCAGCGTTGAAGGGTGGCGGGGCACCGGGGAGCTGTTTTTT

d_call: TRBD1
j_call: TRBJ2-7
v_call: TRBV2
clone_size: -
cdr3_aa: CAGEGTGTYEQYF
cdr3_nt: TGTGCCGGAGAGGGGACAGGGACCTACGAGCAGTACTTC

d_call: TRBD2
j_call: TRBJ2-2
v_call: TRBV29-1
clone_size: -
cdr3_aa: CSVPAGAGELFF
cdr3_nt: TGCAGCGTTCCAGCGGGAGCCGGGGAGCTGTTTTTT

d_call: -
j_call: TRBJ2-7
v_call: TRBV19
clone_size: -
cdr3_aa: CASSNLRQGLHGYEQYF
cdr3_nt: TGTGCCAGTAGTAACCTTAGGCAGGGGTTACATGGCTACGAGCAGTACTTC

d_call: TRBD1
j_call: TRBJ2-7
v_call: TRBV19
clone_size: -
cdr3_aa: CASSATGDPYEQYF
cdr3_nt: TGTGCCAGTAGTGCTACAGGGGATCCCTACGAGCAGTACTTC

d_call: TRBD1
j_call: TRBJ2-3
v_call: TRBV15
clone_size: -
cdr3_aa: CATSRGLGQIHTDTQYF
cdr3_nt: TGTGCCACCAGCAGAGGGCTGGGACAGATACACACAGATACGCAGTATTTT

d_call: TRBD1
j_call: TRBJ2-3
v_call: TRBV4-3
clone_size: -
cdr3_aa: CASSQDPNRRDRGSDTQYF
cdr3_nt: TGCGCCAGCAGCCAAGACCCCAACCGCCGGGACAGGGGGTCAGATACGCAGTATTTT

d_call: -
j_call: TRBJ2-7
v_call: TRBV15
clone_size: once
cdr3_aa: CATSRDHGRGSSYEQYF
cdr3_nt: TGTGCCACCAGCAGAGATCATGGCAGGGGATCGTCCTACGAGCAGTACTTC

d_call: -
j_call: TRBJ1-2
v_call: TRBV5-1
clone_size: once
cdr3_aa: CASTSWGRADGYTF
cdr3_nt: TGCGCCAGTACTTCATGGGGCAGGGCTGATGGCTACACCTTC

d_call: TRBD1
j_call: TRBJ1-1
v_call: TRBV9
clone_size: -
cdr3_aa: CASSAGTGLANTEAFF
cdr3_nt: TGTGCCAGCAGCGCCGGGACAGGGCTTGCGAACACTGAAGCTTTCTTT

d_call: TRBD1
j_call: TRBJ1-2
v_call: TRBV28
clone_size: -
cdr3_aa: CASSLQGAPASSYGYTF
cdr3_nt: TGTGCCAGCAGTTTACAGGGGGCCCCTGCCTCCTCCTATGGCTACACCTTC

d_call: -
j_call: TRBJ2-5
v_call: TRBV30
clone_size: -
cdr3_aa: CAWSVAARYQETQYF
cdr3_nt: TGTGCCTGGAGTGTAGCCGCCCGGTACCAAGAGACCCAGTACTTC

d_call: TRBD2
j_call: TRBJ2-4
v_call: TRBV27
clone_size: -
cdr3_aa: CASRGRGVAKNIQYF
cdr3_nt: TGTGCCAGCAGGGGGCGGGGGGTAGCCAAAAACATTCAGTACTTC

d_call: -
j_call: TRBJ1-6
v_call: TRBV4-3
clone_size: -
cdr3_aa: CASSQDLPQVLNSPLHF
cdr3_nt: TGCGCCAGCAGCCAAGATCTCCCGCAGGTCCTGAATTCACCCCTCCACTTT

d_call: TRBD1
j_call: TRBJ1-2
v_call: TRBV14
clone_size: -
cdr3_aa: CASSVSGGAGRGYTF
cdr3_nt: TGTGCCAGCAGCGTCTCAGGGGGCGCGGGTCGAGGCTACACCTTC

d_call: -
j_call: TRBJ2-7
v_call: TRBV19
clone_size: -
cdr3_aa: CASSIPGFEQYF
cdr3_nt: TGTGCCAGTAGTATCCCGGGGTTCGAGCAGTACTTC

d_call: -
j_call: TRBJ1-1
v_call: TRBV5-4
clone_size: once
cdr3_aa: CASSSRTAKNTEAFF
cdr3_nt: TGTGCCAGCAGCTCCAGGACAGCAAAGAACACTGAAGCTTTCTTT

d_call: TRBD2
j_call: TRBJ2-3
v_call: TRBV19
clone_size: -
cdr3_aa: CASRPGGLSTDTQYF
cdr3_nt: TGTGCCAGTAGACCGGGAGGGCTTAGCACAGATACGCAGTATTTT

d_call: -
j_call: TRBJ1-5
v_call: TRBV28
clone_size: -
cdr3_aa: CASSLRGVRQTKQPQHF
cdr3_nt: TGTGCCAGCAGCTTACGAGGAGTGAGACAGACAAAGCAGCCCCAGCATTTT

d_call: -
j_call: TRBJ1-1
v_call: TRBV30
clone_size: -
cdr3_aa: CAWRRNRDIYLTTEAFF
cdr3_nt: TGTGCCTGGAGAAGAAACCGGGACATATATCTCACTACTGAAGCTTTCTTT

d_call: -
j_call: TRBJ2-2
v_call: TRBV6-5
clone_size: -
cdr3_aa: CASSSRAGELFF
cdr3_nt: TGTGCCAGCAGTTCTAGAGCCGGGGAGCTGTTTTTT

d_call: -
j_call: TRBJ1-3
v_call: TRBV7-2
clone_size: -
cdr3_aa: CASSPNSHSGNTIYF
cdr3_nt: TGTGCCAGCAGCCCGAACAGCCACTCTGGAAACACCATATATTTT

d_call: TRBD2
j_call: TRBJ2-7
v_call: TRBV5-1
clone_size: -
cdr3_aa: CASSLETYGRATVKQYF
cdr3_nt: TGCGCCAGCAGCTTGGAGACTTACGGGAGGGCCACCGTCAAGCAGTACTTC

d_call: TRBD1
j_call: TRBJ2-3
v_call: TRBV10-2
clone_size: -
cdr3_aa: CASSDGQGSTDTQYF
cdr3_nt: TGCGCCAGCAGTGACGGACAGGGTAGCACAGATACGCAGTATTTT

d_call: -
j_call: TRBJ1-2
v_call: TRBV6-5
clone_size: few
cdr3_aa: CASSFTGISNYGYTF
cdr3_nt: TGTGCCAGCAGTTTTACAGGGATCTCGAACTATGGCTACACCTTC

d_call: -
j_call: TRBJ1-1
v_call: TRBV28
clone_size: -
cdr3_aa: CASTIGGASNTEAFF
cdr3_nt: TGTGCCAGCACCATAGGTGGGGCCAGCAACACTGAAGCTTTCTTT

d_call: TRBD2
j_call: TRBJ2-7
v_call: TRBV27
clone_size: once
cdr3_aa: CASREGLAGAYEQYF
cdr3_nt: TGTGCCAGCAGGGAGGGACTAGCGGGAGCCTACGAGCAGTACTTC